This T cell receptor beta chain was retrieved from a study of cytomegalovirus exposure and HLA in healthy donors. Study-level points and caveats: Associated with HLA alleles at 0.05 false discovery rate in a later analysis were approximately 17,000 TCR beta sequences.

CDR3 length equals 14 residues. J was trimmed by 4 bases and V by 4 bases; bases with no gene match: 7. Germline lookup yields CDR1 SGHRS and CDR2 YFSETQ. For this clone: Its cognate antigen is unknown.

PCR was performed using 60 Vbeta and 13 Jbeta primers. Using immunoSEQ multiplex PCR, the repertoire was profiled, and TCRdb retains in-frame clones only, with some absent. Of more than 200,000 clones detected, about 74% appear once; the ten largest clones hold roughly a sixth. The sequence was collected from a man aged 40-49 years in good health and CMV-seronegative. The V and J genes are TRBV5-1 and TRBJ2-7; 8 positions agree with TRBD2. The sample comprised PBMCs. This chain's CDR3 is CASSGVGGEYEQYF. In DNA, the CDR3 is TGCGCCAGCAGCGGGGTCGGGGGGGAATACGAGCAGTACTTC. Using reference TRBV5-1 and TRBJ2-7 for the parts outside the CDR3, the full variable domain is KAGVTQTPRYLIKTRGQQVTLSCSPISGHRSVSWYQQTPGQGLQFLFEYFSETQRNKGNFPGRFSGRQFSNSRSEMNVSTLELGDSALYLCASSGVGGEYEQYFGPGTRLTVT.